This T cell receptor (beta chain) was identified during a study of lymphopenia after photon versus proton radiotherapy. Study outcomes and limitations: After the lymphocyte nadir, photon-treated repertoires showed oligoclonal expansion, especially of CD8+ Temra cells.

Looked up from germline, CDR1 is MNHNY and CDR2 is SVGAGI (reference sequence). This CDR3 is 14 amino acids long. The V end lost 2 bases, the J end lost 0 bases, and 5 bases lay between the germline ends. This clone has a handful of counts. Its antigen is undetermined. Sequencing used immunoSEQ multiplex PCR; TCRdb keeps in-frame clones, though not all of them. The table lists about 55,000 clones, roughly 80% of them singletons. The sample was peripheral blood, taken from a patient treated with proton-based radiotherapy. The origin of this receptor is a man in his sixties with pancreatic cancer. The chain employs TRBV6-6 and TRBJ1-5, with D possibly matching TRBD1 (5 bases). CDR3 DNA: TGTGCCAGCAGTTACGGGGCTAGCAATCAGCCCCAGCATTTT. This translates into CASSYGASNQPQHF.